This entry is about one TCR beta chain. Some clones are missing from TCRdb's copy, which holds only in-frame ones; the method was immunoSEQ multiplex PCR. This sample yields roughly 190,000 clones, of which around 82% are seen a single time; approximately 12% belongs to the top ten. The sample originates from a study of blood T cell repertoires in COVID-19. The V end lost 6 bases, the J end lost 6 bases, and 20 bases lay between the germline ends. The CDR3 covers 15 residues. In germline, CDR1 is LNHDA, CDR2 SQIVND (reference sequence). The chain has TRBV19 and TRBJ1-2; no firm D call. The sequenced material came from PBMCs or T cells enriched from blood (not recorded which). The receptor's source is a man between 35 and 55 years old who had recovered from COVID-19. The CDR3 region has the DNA TGTGCCAGTAGCTTCTGGGCAGGAGGTATGGATGGCTACACCTTC. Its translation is CASSFWAGGMDGYTF.